The 9 T cell receptor beta chains below all came from one sample that was sequenced in a study of a mutant IDH1 vaccine in newly diagnosed glioma. Their antigen targets remain unknown. Produced via immunoSEQ multiplex PCR; TCRdb's table is partial and in-frame only. The repertoire consists of fewer than 35,000 clones, with about 80% occurring once and the leading ten covering around 29%. As to time point: week 47, end of study. Topical imiquimod was applied with each vaccine dose, which held 300 ug of mutant IDH1 20-mer peptide. The material sequenced was PBMCs, taken from a glioma patient whose treatment included an IDH1 peptide vaccine. These TCRs come from a man younger than 45 with glioma.

The chain recombines TRBV25-1 with TRBJ1-5; no clear D. Per the germline V gene, CDR1 is MGHDK and CDR2 is SYGVNS. This CDR3 region has 12 residues. V lost 3 bases and J 5 bases, leaving 5 bases between the germline ends. The CDR3 region has the DNA TGTGCCAGCAGTGACACTTATCAGCCCCAGCATTTT. Residues: CASSDTYQPQHF.

This chain connects TRBV7-9 to TRBJ2-7, with 8 nucleotides matching TRBD1. J gave up 3 bases and V 8 bases, and 6 bases lay outside the gene matches. This CDR3 comprises 13 residues. CDR1 SEHNR and CDR2 FQNEAQ come from the germline V gene (reference sequence). The CDR3 protein is CASADRGDYEQYF. Here the CDR3 DNA reads TGTGCCAGCGCAGACAGGGGTGACTACGAGCAGTACTTC.

This clone has only one observation. This chain uses TRBV4-3 with TRBJ1-2, with D maybe TRBD1 (6 bases). V dropped 0 bases and J dropped 0 bases, with 8 bases sitting between them. The CDR3 spans 15 residues. Looked up from germline, CDR1 is LGHNA and CDR2 is YSLEER. The CDR3: CASSQDGTSNYGYTF. The CDR3, as DNA: TGCGCCAGCAGCCAAGATGGGACATCTAACTATGGCTACACCTTC.

The chain joins TRBV6-1 to TRBJ2-5, with D uncertain. CDR3 length: 15 residues. V was shortened by 1 base and J by 5 bases, with 14 bases between the two germline ends. Germline loops: CDR1 MNHNS, CDR2 SASEGT. In nucleotides, the CDR3 is TGTGCCAGCAGTGAAGTGGGATACTTTGGGGAGACCCAGTACTTC. It encodes CASSEVGYFGETQYF.

This sequence joins TRBV5-1 and TRBJ2-1, with 7 positions matching TRBD2. J lost 5 bases, V lost 0 bases, and 8 bases had no gene match. The V gene's germline CDR1 is SGHRS and CDR2 YFSETQ. The CDR3 is 16 residues long. The CDR3 DNA follows: TGCGCCAGCAGCTTGGATCTGGGAGGGCCCAACAATGAGCAGTTCTTC. Amino acid sequence: CASSLDLGGPNNEQFF.

The J gene is TRBJ2-1, the V gene TRBV5-1; maybe TRBD1 (7 bases). V was shortened by 7 bases and J by 3 bases, with 14 bases between the two germline ends. The CDR3 totals 14 residues. CDR1 and CDR2 from the germline V gene are SGHRS and YFSETQ. The CDR3 bases are TGCGCCAGCGACGCAGGGGGGATCTACAATGAGCAGTTCTTC. Amino acids: CASDAGGIYNEQFF.

This clone appeared once. This chain links TRBV9 with TRBJ2-2, with TRBD1 matching over 9 bases. CDR3 length: 15 amino acids. Unmatched junction bases numbered 5, after V lost 2 bases and J lost 6 bases. CDR1 is SGDLS, CDR2 YYNGEE, per germline. CDR3 sequence: CASSVRDRAAGELFF. Written as DNA, the CDR3 is TGTGCCAGCAGCGTCCGGGACAGGGCCGCCGGGGAGCTGTTTTTT.

This chain uses TRBV29-1 with TRBJ2-5; 7 bases map to TRBD2. CDR3 length: 14 amino acids. The junction had 7 bases not matched to a gene; V was cut back by 1 base and J by 5 bases. Per germline, CDR1 SQVTM and CDR2 ANQGSEA. CDR3 sequence reads: CSVEVSGVGETQYF. CDR3 DNA: TGCAGCGTTGAAGTCAGCGGGGTCGGTGAGACCCAGTACTTC.

The chain employs TRBV29-1 and TRBJ2-2, with D possibly being TRBD1 or TRBD2 (5 bases each). This CDR3 has 11 amino acids. With 5 bases removed from V and 6 bases from J, the gap between germline ends came to 7 bases. CDR1 and CDR2 from the germline V gene are SQVTM and ANQGSEA. Here the CDR3 DNA reads TGCAGCGTTCAGGGAGCCGGGGAGCTGTTTTTT. Translated: CSVQGAGELFF.